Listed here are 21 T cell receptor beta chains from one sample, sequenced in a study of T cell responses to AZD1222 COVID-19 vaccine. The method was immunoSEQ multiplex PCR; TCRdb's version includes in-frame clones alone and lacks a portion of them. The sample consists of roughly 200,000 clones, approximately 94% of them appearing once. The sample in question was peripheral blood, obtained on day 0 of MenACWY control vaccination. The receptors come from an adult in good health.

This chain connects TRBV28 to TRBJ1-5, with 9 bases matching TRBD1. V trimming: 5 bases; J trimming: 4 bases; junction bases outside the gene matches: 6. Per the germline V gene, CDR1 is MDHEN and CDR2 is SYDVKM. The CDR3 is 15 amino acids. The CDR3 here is CASSPETGGNQPQHF. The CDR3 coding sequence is TGTGCCAGCAGTCCCGAGACAGGGGGAAATCAGCCCCAGCATTTT.

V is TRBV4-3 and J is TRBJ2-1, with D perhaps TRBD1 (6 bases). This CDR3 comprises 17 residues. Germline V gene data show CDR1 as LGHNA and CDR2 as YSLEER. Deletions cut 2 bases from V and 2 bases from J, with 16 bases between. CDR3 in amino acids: CASSQHPSGDPYNEQFF. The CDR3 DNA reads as TGCGCCAGCAGCCAACACCCCTCAGGGGACCCCTACAATGAGCAGTTCTTC.

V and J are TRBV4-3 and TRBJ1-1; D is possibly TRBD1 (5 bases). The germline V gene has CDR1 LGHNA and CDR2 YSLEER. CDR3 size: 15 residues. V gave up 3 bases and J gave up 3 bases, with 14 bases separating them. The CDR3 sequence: CASSQGRERYTEAFF. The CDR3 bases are TGCGCCAGCAGCCAGGGGCGGGAGCGATACACTGAAGCTTTCTTT.

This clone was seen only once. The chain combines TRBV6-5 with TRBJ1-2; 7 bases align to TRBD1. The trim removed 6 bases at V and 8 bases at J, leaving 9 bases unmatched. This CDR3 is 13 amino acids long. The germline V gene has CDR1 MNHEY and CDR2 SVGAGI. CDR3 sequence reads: CASRGTGDGGYTF. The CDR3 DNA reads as TGTGCCAGCAGGGGAACAGGGGATGGAGGCTACACCTTC.

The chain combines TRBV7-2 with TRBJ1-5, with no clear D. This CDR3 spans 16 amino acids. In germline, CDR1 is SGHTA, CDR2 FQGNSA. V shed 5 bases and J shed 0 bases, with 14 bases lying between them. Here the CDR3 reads CASSPALGYSNQPQHF. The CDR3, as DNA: TGTGCCAGCAGCCCCGCCCTAGGTTATAGCAATCAGCCCCAGCATTTT.

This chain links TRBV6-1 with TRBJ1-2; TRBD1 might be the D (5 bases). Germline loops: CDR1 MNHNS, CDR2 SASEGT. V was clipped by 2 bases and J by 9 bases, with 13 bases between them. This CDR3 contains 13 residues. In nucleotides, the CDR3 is TGTGCCAGCAGTGAACTAGCAGGGACCCGCTACACCTTC. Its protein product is CASSELAGTRYTF.

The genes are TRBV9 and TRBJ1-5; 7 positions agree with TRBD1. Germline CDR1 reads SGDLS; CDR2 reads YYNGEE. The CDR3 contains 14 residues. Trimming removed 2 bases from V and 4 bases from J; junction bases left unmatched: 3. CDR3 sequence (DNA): TGTGCCAGCAGCGTCGGGACAGCAAATCAGCCCCAGCATTTT. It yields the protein CASSVGTANQPQHF.

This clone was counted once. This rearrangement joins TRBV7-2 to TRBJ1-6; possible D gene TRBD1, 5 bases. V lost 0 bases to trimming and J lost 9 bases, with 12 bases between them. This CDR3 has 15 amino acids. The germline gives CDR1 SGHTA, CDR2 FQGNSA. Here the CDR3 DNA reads TGTGCCAGCAGCTTAGCGGTAGGGGTTAGTTCACCCCTCCACTTT. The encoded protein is CASSLAVGVSSPLHF.

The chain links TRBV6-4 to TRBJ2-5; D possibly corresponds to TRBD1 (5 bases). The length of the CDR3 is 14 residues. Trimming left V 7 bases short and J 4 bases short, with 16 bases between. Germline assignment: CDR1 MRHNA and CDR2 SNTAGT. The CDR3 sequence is CASIRQGVGETQYF. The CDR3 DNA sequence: TGTGCCAGCATCAGGCAGGGCGTCGGAGAGACCCAGTACTTC.

This CDR3 reads CASSEVPALANYGYTF. CDR3 coding DNA: TGCGCCAGCAGTGAAGTACCTGCCCTAGCTAACTATGGCTACACCTTC. This chain uses TRBV5-1 with TRBJ1-2; D gene unclear. The V gene's germline CDR1 is SGHRS and CDR2 YFSETQ. The CDR3 is 16 residues long. Trimming pared 5 bases from V and 0 bases from J, leaving 17 bases between.

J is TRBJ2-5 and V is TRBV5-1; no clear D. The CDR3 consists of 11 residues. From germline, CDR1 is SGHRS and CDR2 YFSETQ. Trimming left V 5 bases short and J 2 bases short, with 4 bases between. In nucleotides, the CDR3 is TGCGCCAGCAGGACTCAAGAGACCCAGTACTTC. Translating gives CASRTQETQYF.

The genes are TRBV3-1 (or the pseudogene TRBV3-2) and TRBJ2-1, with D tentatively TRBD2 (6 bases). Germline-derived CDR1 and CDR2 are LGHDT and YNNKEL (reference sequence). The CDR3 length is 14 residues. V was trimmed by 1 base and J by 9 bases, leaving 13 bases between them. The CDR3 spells CASSQVAARGEQFF. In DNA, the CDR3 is TGTGCCAGCAGCCAAGTAGCGGCTCGGGGTGAGCAGTTCTTC.

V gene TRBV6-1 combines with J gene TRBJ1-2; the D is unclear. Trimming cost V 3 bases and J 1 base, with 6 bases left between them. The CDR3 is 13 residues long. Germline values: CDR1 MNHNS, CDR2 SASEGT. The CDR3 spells CASSESHNYGYTF. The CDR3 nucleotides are TGTGCCAGCAGTGAGTCGCATAACTATGGCTACACCTTC.

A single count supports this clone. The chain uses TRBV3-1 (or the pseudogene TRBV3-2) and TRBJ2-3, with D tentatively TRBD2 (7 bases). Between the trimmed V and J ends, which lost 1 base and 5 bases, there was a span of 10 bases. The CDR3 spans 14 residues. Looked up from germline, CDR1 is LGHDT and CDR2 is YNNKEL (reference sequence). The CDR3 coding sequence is TGTGCCAGCAGCCAAGTGGGGGGGCAAGATACGCAGTATTTT. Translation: CASSQVGGQDTQYF.

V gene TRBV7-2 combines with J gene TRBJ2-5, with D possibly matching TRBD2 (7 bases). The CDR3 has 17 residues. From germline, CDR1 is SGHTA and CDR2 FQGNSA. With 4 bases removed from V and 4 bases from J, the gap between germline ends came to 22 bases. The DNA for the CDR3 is TGTGCCAGCAGCTCCCATTCCCGGGGGGCCCTGGGAGAGACCCAGTACTTC. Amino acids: CASSSHSRGALGETQYF.

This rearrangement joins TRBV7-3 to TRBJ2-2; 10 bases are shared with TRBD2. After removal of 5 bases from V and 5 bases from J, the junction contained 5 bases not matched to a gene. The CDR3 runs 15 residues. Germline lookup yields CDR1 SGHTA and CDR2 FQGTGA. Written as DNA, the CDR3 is TGTGCCAGCAGCGCCCAACTAGCGGGGACCGGGGAGCTGTTTTTT. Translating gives CASSAQLAGTGELFF.

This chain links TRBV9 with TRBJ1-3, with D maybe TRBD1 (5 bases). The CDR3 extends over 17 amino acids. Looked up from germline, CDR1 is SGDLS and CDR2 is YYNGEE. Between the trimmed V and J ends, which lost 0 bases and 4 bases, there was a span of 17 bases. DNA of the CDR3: TGTGCCAGCAGCGTAGCCAACGGGGCTGCGCGGGGAAACACCATATATTTT. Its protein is CASSVANGAARGNTIYF.

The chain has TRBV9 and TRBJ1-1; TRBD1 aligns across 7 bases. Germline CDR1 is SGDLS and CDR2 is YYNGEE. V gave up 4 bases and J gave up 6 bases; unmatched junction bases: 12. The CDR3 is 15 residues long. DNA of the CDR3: TGTGCCAGCAGCCCCGGGGACAGCCGAAAACCTGAAGCTTTCTTT. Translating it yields CASSPGDSRKPEAFF.

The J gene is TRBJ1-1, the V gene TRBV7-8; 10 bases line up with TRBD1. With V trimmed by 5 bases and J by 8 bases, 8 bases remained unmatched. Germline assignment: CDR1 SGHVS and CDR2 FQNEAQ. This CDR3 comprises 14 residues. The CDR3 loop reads CASSRLGQGTEAFF. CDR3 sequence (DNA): TGTGCCAGCAGCAGATTGGGACAGGGGACGGAAGCTTTCTTT.

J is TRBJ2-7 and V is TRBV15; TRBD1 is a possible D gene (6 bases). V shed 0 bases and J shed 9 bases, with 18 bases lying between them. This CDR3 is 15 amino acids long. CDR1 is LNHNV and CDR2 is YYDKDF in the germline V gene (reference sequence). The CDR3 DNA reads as TGTGCCACCAGCAGAGATCCCAACAGGGCTGTGGGGCAGTACTTC. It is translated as CATSRDPNRAVGQYF.

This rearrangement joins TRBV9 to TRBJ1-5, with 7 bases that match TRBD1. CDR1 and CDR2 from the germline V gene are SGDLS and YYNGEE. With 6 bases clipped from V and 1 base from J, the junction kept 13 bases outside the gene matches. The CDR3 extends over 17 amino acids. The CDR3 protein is CASNLQGGVRSNQPQHF. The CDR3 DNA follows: TGTGCCAGCAACCTCCAGGGGGGGGTAAGAAGCAATCAGCCCCAGCATTTT. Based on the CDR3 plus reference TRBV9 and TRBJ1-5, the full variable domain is DSGVTQTPKHLITATGQRVTLRCSPRSGDLSVYWYQQSLDQGLQFLIQYYNGEERAKGNILERFSAQQFPDLHSELNLSSLELGDSALYFCASNLQGGVRSNQPQHFGDGTRLSIL.